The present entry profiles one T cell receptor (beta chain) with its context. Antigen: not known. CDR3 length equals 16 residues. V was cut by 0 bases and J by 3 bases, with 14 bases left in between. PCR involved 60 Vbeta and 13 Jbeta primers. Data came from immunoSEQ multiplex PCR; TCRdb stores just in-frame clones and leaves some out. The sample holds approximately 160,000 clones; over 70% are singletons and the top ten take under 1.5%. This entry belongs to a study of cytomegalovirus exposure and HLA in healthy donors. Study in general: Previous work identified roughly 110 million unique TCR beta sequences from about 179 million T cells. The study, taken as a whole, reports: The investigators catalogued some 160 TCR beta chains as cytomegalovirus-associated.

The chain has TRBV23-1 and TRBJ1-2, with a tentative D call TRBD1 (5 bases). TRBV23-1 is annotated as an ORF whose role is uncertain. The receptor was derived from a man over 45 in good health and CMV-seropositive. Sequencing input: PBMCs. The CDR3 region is CASSQSRGLEDYGYTF. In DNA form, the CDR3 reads TGCGCCAGCAGTCAATCGCGGGGGTTAGAAGACTATGGCTACACCTTC.